These 8 T cell receptor beta chains were sequenced from one sample in a study of Tregs in tolerant kidney transplant recipients. The data were produced by immunoSEQ multiplex PCR, yet TCRdb's version contains in-frame clones alone and is incomplete. Of about 77,000 clones in the sample, approximately 98% were seen once. The sample consisted of CD4+ T cells from blood, taken before the transplant. These receptors were collected from a human donor who received a combined kidney and bone marrow transplant.

The rearrangement links TRBV18 to TRBJ1-4, with 9 positions matching TRBD1. Germline V CDR1 and CDR2: KGHSH, LQKENI. The ends lost 3 bases at V and 7 bases at J; junction bases unmatched: 9. The CDR3 length is 16 residues. CDR3 nucleotide sequence: TGTGCCAGCTCACCTCTTACAGGGGGCGCGGGTGAAAAACTGTTTTTT. Protein sequence: CASSPLTGGAGEKLFF. Drawing the rest from reference TRBV18 and TRBJ1-4, the complete variable domain is NAGVMQNPRHLVRRRGQEARLRCSPMKGHSHVYWYRQLPEEGLKFMVYLQKENIIDESGMPKERFSAEFPKEGPSILRIQQVVRGDSAAYFCASSPLTGGAGEKLFFGSGTQLSVL.

The chain couples TRBV18 to TRBJ1-4; 8 bases are shared with TRBD1. Germline trimming cut 1 base from V and 8 bases from J; bases unmatched to any gene: 6. The CDR3 covers 15 residues. Germline loops: CDR1 KGHSH, CDR2 LQKENI. CDR3 DNA sequence: TGTGCCAGCTCACCACTGGACAGGGTCGGGGAAAAACTGTTTTTT. Encoded protein: CASSPLDRVGEKLFF.

The rearrangement uses TRBV7-3 and TRBJ1-2; 11 bases line up with TRBD1. The CDR3 runs to 15 residues. Per the germline V gene, CDR1 is SGHTA and CDR2 is FQGTGA. The V gene end was trimmed by 5 bases and the J gene end by 4 bases; junction bases not matched to a gene: 6. DNA for the CDR3: TGTGCCAGCAGCATCTCCGGGACAGGGGGCTATGGCTACACCTTC. This codes for CASSISGTGGYGYTF. Using reference TRBV7-3 and TRBJ1-2 for the parts outside the CDR3, the full variable domain is GAGVSQTPSNKVTEKGKYVELRCDPISGHTALYWYRQSLGQGPEFLIYFQGTGAADDSGLPNDRFFAVRPEGSVSTLKIQRTERGDSAVYLCASSISGTGGYGYTFGSGTRLTVV.

The CDR3 DNA reads as TGCGCCAGCAGTTCCGAGAGCCGAGGTCCCCATGAGCAGTTCTTC. This translates into CASSSESRGPHEQFF. The rearrangement joins TRBV5-1 to TRBJ2-1; no definite D call. The V end lost 5 bases, the J end lost 8 bases, and 20 bases lay between the germline ends. This CDR3 comprises 15 residues. Germline CDR1 is SGHRS and CDR2 is YFSETQ.

The rearrangement joins TRBV7-3 to TRBJ1-1; possible D gene TRBD1, 6 bases. V was shortened by 0 bases and J by 1 base, with 21 bases between the two germline ends. CDR1 is SGHTA and CDR2 is FQGTGA in the germline V gene. CDR3 length equals 19 residues. CDR3 DNA sequence: TGTGCCAGCAGCTTAACCCCAACGACACAGGGTTTAGGGAACACTGAAGCTTTCTTT. Translating gives CASSLTPTTQGLGNTEAFF.

This chain connects TRBV27 to TRBJ2-7; a weak D match, TRBD2 (6 bases). Deletions cut 3 bases from V and 3 bases from J, with 12 bases between. Germline-derived CDR1 and CDR2 are MNHEY and SMNVEV (reference sequence). This CDR3 spans 14 amino acids. In DNA, the CDR3 is TGTGCCAGCAGTTTCGGGAGAGGGGACTACGAGCAGTACTTC. Protein sequence: CASSFGRGDYEQYF.

J is TRBJ2-1 and V is TRBV7-2; TRBD2 might be the D (7 bases). This CDR3 contains 14 residues. Trimming took off 3 bases at V and 8 bases at J, with 14 bases between the two ends. Germline V gene sequence: CDR1 SGHTA, CDR2 FQGNSA. CDR3 sequence reads: CASSFGGAQDEQFF. Here the CDR3 DNA reads TGTGCCAGCAGCTTTGGGGGGGCTCAGGATGAGCAGTTCTTC.

The chain couples TRBV30 to TRBJ2-3, with 11 positions matching TRBD2. V was clipped by 2 bases and J by 0 bases; unmatched bases: 4. The CDR3 runs 16 residues. The germline CDR1 and CDR2 sequences are GTSNPN and SVGIG (reference sequence). The CDR3, as DNA: TGTGCCTGGAGTCCCCTAGCGGGAGGAAGCACAGATACGCAGTATTTT. Amino acids: CAWSPLAGGSTDTQYF.